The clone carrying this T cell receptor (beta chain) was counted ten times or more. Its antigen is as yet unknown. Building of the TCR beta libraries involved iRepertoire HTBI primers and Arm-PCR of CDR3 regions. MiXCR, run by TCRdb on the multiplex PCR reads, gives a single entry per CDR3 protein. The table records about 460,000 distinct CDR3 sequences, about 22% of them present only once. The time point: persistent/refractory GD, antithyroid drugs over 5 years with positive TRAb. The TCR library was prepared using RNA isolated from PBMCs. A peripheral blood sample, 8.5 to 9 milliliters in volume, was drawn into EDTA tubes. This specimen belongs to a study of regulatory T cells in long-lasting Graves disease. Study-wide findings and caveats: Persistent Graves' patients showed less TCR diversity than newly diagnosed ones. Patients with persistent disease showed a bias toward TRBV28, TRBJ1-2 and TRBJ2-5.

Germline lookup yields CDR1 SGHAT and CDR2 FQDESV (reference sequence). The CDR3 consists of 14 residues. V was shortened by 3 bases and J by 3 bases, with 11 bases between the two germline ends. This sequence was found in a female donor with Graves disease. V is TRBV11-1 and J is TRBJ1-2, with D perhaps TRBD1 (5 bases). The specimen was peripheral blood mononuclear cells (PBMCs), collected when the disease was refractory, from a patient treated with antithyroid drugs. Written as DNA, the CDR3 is TGTGCCAGCAGCTTTCATCAGGGTGACTATGGCTACACCTTC. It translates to CASSFHQGDYGYTF.